The 5 T cell receptor beta chains below were found in one sample sequenced in a study of T cells in localized non-small cell lung cancer. Produced via immunoSEQ multiplex PCR; TCRdb's table is partial and in-frame only. Of some 82,000 clones in the sample, around 80% were seen once. The material was PBMCs, obtained before any cancer treatment. The receptor source for this set is a man aged 40 to 70 with stage II squamous cell lung carcinoma.

This clone was detected once. The chain employs TRBV10-3 and TRBJ2-7, with D perhaps TRBD1 or TRBD2 (5 bases each). V lost 6 bases to trimming and J lost 1 base, with 13 bases between them. The CDR3 is 14 amino acids. The germline gives CDR1 ENHRY, CDR2 SYGVKD. For the CDR3, the DNA is TGTGCCATCAGCGAGGGGTTGGATTCCTACGAGCAGTACTTC. Its protein product is CAISEGLDSYEQYF.

The chain links TRBV9 to TRBJ2-7; 9 positions agree with TRBD2. V shed 4 bases and J 4 bases; nucleotides not matched to a gene: 12. Looked up from germline, CDR1 is SGDLS and CDR2 is YYNGEE. The CDR3 contains 16 residues. CDR3 residues: CASSIGGLAGIYEQYF. For the CDR3, the DNA is TGTGCCAGCAGCATAGGAGGGCTAGCGGGGATTTACGAGCAGTACTTC.

The chain has TRBV30 and TRBJ2-3; TRBD2 agrees at 14 bases. The CDR3 consists of 16 residues. V lost 3 bases, J lost 3 bases, and 5 bases stayed unmatched. Looked up from germline, CDR1 is GTSNPN and CDR2 is SVGIG (reference sequence). The CDR3 reads CAWSGTSGSTTDTQYF. The CDR3 region has the DNA TGTGCCTGGAGCGGGACTAGCGGGAGTACGACAGATACGCAGTATTTT.

The chain couples TRBV2 to TRBJ1-2; TRBD1 matches at 7 bases. The V segment lost 6 bases and the J segment 4 bases; nucleotides outside the gene matches: 8. Looked up from germline, CDR1 is SNHLY and CDR2 is FYNNEI. The CDR3 has 14 amino acids. The CDR3, as DNA: TGTGCCAGCAGGCCCGAACAGGGGATCTATGGCTACACCTTC. This translates into CASRPEQGIYGYTF.

This rearrangement joins TRBV30 to TRBJ2-1, with D perhaps assigned TRBD1 or TRBD2 (5 bases each). CDR1 and CDR2 (germline): GTSNPN, SVGIG (reference sequence). Trimming stripped 4 bases from V and 8 bases from J, with 18 bases between. The CDR3 has 14 residues. The CDR3 loop is CAWTGTVNFYEQFF. CDR3 DNA: TGTGCCTGGACAGGGACGGTTAATTTCTATGAGCAGTTCTTC.